These 23 T cell receptor beta chains were all obtained from the same sample, sequenced in a study of CD8 T cells in ankylosing spondylitis. From the 5' RACE reads, TCRdb called clonotypes with MiXCR, one entry per CDR3 protein. The sample has just over 300,000 distinct CDR3 sequences, about 20% seen once; the top ten hold 3.5%. Sequenced input: blood, either unsorted or a sorted T cell fraction (not recorded which). The source of these receptors is a female donor with ankylosing spondylitis or in good health (not recorded which).

This sequence joins TRBV2 and TRBJ2-3; D is possibly TRBD1 (6 bases). There are 18 residues in the CDR3. V was clipped by 6 bases and J by 0 bases, with 22 bases between them. Germline V gene sequence: CDR1 SNHLY, CDR2 FYNNEI. The CDR3 DNA is TGTGCCAGCAGACGCACGGTTAGGACAGTCGCTAGCACAGATACGCAGTATTTT. Protein: CASRRTVRTVASTDTQYF.

The sample holds a few counts of this clonotype. The chain joins TRBV7-2 to TRBJ2-1; D remains ambiguous. The CDR3 spans 15 residues. The germline gives CDR1 SGHTA, CDR2 FQGNSA. The ends were cut back, 1 base at V and 6 bases at J, with 13 bases in the middle. The CDR3 loop is CASSLGSPFGNEQFF. The DNA of the CDR3 is TGTGCCAGCAGCTTAGGGTCCCCCTTCGGCAATGAGCAGTTCTTC.

This clonotype was counted only a few times. The chain is built from TRBV10-3 and TRBJ2-2; 9 bases are shared with TRBD1. CDR3 length: 18 amino acids. Looked up from germline, CDR1 is ENHRY and CDR2 is SYGVKD. V was clipped by 6 bases and J by 2 bases; unmatched bases: 13. CDR3 DNA sequence: TGTGCCATCAGATCAGGAGCTTCGGGACAGGGAAACACCGGGGAGCTGTTTTTT. Translated, it gives CAIRSGASGQGNTGELFF.

This clonotype has ten or more counts. The gene calls are TRBV29-1 and TRBJ2-1; the D is unclear. CDR1 and CDR2 (germline): SQVTM, ANQGSEA. V was shortened by 6 bases and J by 9 bases, with 18 bases between the two germline ends. The CDR3 runs to 13 residues. CDR3 sequence (DNA): TGCAGCGTACAGCTTCTTGGGTCTGGTGAGCAGTTCTTC. It codes for CSVQLLGSGEQFF.

The sample holds many counts of this clonotype. The gene calls are TRBV12-3 or TRBV12-4 and TRBJ2-1, with 14 positions matching TRBD2. The CDR3 runs 14 residues. V gave up 6 bases and J gave up 9 bases; unmatched junction bases: 4. The CDR3 coding sequence is TGTGCCAGCAGGAGACTAGCGGGAGGGGTTGAGCAGTTCTTC. It yields the protein CASRRLAGGVEQFF.

This clonotype showed up just a few times. The J gene is TRBJ2-3, the V gene TRBV6-1; the D gene is possibly TRBD1 (6 bases). This CDR3 comprises 16 residues. The germline V and J ends were trimmed by 6 bases and 2 bases, with 18 bases remaining between them. Germline CDR1 and CDR2: MNHNS and SASEGT. Here the CDR3 reads CASSPGPTGTTDTQYF. CDR3 coding DNA: TGTGCCAGCAGCCCGGGGCCAACAGGGACCACAGATACGCAGTATTTT.

This clonotype was counted only a few times. The chain is built from TRBV7-2 and TRBJ1-4; a weak D match, TRBD1 (6 bases). The germline V gene encodes CDR1 SGHTA and CDR2 FQGNSA. This CDR3 contains 15 residues. V lost 5 bases to trimming and J lost 5 bases, with 15 bases between them. The CDR3 DNA follows: TGTGCCAGCAGCCCACTACAGGGCCGAAATGAAAAACTGTTTTTT. Its translation: CASSPLQGRNEKLFF.

This clonotype was recorded only once. V is TRBV20-1 and J is TRBJ2-7; TRBD2 matches at 10 bases. The V gene end was trimmed by 4 bases and the J gene end by 0 bases; junction bases not matched to a gene: 3. Germline CDR1 and CDR2: DFQATT and SNEGSKA (reference sequence). The CDR3 covers 14 residues. CDR3 DNA sequence: TGCAGTGCTACCCCTAGCGGGAGCTCCTACGAGCAGTACTTC. It yields the protein CSATPSGSSYEQYF.

The rearrangement joins TRBV6-5 to TRBJ2-6; 9 bases align to TRBD2. CDR3 length: 17 amino acids. Germline assignment: CDR1 MNHEY and CDR2 SVGAGI. V was pared by 2 bases and J by 3 bases, with 5 bases of the junction left unmatched. The CDR3: CASSYTGTSSGANVLTF. For the CDR3, the DNA is TGTGCCAGCAGTTACACCGGGACTAGCAGTGGGGCCAACGTCCTGACTTTC.

This clonotype was seen a few times. The chain uses TRBV5-1 and TRBJ2-6; the D call may be TRBD1 or TRBD2 (5 bases each). The germline gives CDR1 SGHRS, CDR2 YFSETQ. Trimming stripped 4 bases from V and 0 bases from J, with 20 bases between. The length of the CDR3 is 19 residues. In DNA, the CDR3 is TGCGCCAGCAGCGGCTTAGGGACGCCCGCGAGCTCTGGGGCCAACGTCCTGACTTTC. It translates to CASSGLGTPASSGANVLTF.

V gene TRBV4-1 combines with J gene TRBJ1-2; D is perhaps TRBD1 (5 bases). Trimming pared 4 bases from V and 5 bases from J, leaving 17 bases between. Germline V gives CDR1 MGHRA, CDR2 YSYEKL. This CDR3 spans 15 amino acids. CDR3 amino acids: CASSPPGQGLYGYTF. DNA for the CDR3: TGCGCCAGCAGCCCGCCCGGGCAGGGCTTATATGGCTACACCTTC.

The chain has TRBV12-3 or TRBV12-4 and TRBJ2-7; no clear D. Trimming stripped 3 bases from V and 4 bases from J, with 13 bases between. The CDR3 loop spans 14 amino acids. The CDR3 spells CASSLGVGHYEQYF. The CDR3 DNA follows: TGTGCCAGCAGTTTGGGCGTGGGTCATTACGAGCAGTACTTC.

This clonotype was counted only a few times. The J gene is TRBJ2-1, the V gene TRBV21-1; the table names TRBD1, a call not compared with the DNA. TRBV21-1 has pseudogene status. The CDR3 runs 15 residues. The CDR3 spells CASSKGGRTYNEQFF. The CDR3 DNA is TGTGCCAGCAGCAAAGGGGGACGAACCTACAATGAGCAGTTCTTC.

This clonotype came up a few times. The chain's CDR3 is CASSLDPEVYEQYF. CDR3 bases: TGTGCCAGCAGTTTAGACCCCGAAGTTTACGAGCAGTACTTC. J is TRBJ2-7 and V is TRBV12-3 or TRBV12-4; D gene unclear. With 1 base removed from V and 4 bases from J, the gap between germline ends came to 11 bases. The length of the CDR3 is 14 residues.

In this sample, this clonotype turned up many times. The rearrangement joins TRBV29-1 to TRBJ1-1; D gene unclear. V lost 5 bases and J lost 1, with 14 bases in between. The CDR3 extends over 14 amino acids. Germline assignment: CDR1 SQVTM and CDR2 ANQGSEA. The CDR3 DNA reads TGCAGCGTTCGGAAACCGCTTTCGAACACTGAAGCTTTCTTT. This translates into CSVRKPLSNTEAFF.

This chain joins TRBV5-2 and TRBJ2-1; the table's TRBD1 call for D was not verified on the DNA. TRBV5-2 is tagged as a pseudogene. The CDR3 runs to 13 residues. The CDR3 reads CAISPQLNNEQFF. For the CDR3, the DNA is TGTGCCATCAGCCCCCAGCTCAACAATGAGCAGTTCTTC.

The chain links TRBV7-3 to TRBJ1-1; D is uncertain. The V end was cut by 5 bases, the J end by 2 bases, with 12 bases between. CDR3 length: 14 amino acids. The V gene's germline CDR1 is SGHTA and CDR2 FQGTGA. This chain's CDR3 is CASSQPGPNTEAFF. CDR3 nucleotide sequence: TGTGCCAGCAGCCAACCGGGCCCAAACACTGAAGCTTTCTTT.

The chain combines TRBV20-1 with TRBJ2-1; D ambiguous. Germline values: CDR1 DFQATT, CDR2 SNEGSKA (reference sequence). The CDR3 loop spans 15 amino acids. V was clipped by 0 bases and J by 2 bases, with 11 bases between them. The DNA of the CDR3 is TGCAGTGCTAGAGAGGGCAGAGGCGCCTACAATGAGCAGTTCTTC. This sequence encodes CSAREGRGAYNEQFF.

The chain recombines TRBV7-6 with TRBJ2-4, with TRBD1 as a possible D gene (5 bases). The CDR3 is 15 residues long. Germline V gene lookup returns CDR1 SGHVS and CDR2 FNYEAQ. Trimming took off 6 bases at V and 3 bases at J, with 15 bases between the two ends. The CDR3 region is CASSPNFRGKNIQYF. Written as DNA, the CDR3 is TGTGCCAGCAGTCCCAACTTTAGGGGCAAAAACATTCAGTACTTC.

This chain connects TRBV29-1 to TRBJ2-2; 10 bases align to TRBD1. V gave up 5 bases and J gave up 3 bases; unmatched junction bases: 3. The CDR3 is 14 residues long. Per the germline V gene, CDR1 is SQVTM and CDR2 is ANQGSEA. Written as DNA, the CDR3 is TGCAGCGTTACCGACAGGGGGCACACCGGGGAGCTGTTTTTT. Translation gives CSVTDRGHTGELFF.

The chain combines TRBV27 with TRBJ2-5; TRBD2 aligns across 7 bases. CDR3 length equals 15 residues. The ends lost 4 bases at V and 1 base at J; junction bases unmatched: 6. CDR1 MNHEY and CDR2 SMNVEV come from the germline V gene (reference sequence). In DNA form, the CDR3 reads TGTGCCAGCAGTTCCCTAGCGGAGCCCCAAGAGACCCAGTACTTC. It translates to CASSSLAEPQETQYF.

The CDR3 DNA is TGTGCCACCAGTGATTTCGGCAGTCAGTACCAAGAGACCCAGTACTTC. It yields the protein CATSDFGSQYQETQYF. V gene TRBV24-1 combines with J gene TRBJ2-5; D unclear. Trimming removed 1 base at V and 0 bases at J, with 11 bases between. The CDR3 length is 16 residues. Germline loops: CDR1 KGHDR, CDR2 SFDVKD.

This clonotype has more than one count but fewer than ten. This sequence joins TRBV7-2 and TRBJ2-7, with TRBD2 matching over 10 bases. The V segment lost 6 bases and the J segment 6 bases; nucleotides outside the gene matches: 14. Germline V gene sequence: CDR1 SGHTA, CDR2 FQGNSA. The CDR3 consists of 16 residues. CDR3 residues: CASRSLAGEGWGEQYF. The CDR3 DNA follows: TGTGCCAGCAGGTCTCTAGCGGGAGAAGGGTGGGGCGAGCAGTACTTC.